Each of the 30 T cell receptor beta chains below was sequenced from the same sample in a study of OX40 agonist ivuxolimab in advanced cancers. The data were produced by immunoSEQ multiplex PCR, yet TCRdb's version contains in-frame clones alone and is incomplete. This table holds around 72,000 clones, around 80% found once. The sequencing used CD4+ or CD8+ T cells sorted from blood, collected in a trial of the OX40 agonist ivuxolimab. Every receptor here comes from an adult with an advanced solid tumor such as melanoma, head and neck, liver or kidney cancer.

This chain uses TRBV2 with TRBJ1-2, with a possible D match to TRBD1 (6 bases). V was pared by 4 bases and J by 7 bases, with 10 bases between. The CDR3 length is 12 residues. Germline CDR1 is SNHLY and CDR2 is FYNNEI. The CDR3 DNA reads TGTGCCAGCAGTGCCGACAGGAGTGGCTACACCTTC. It codes for CASSADRSGYTF.

The sample holds a few counts of this clone. The genes are TRBV4-2 and TRBJ1-2; D gene unclear. Germline V gene data show CDR1 as LGHNA and CDR2 as YNFKEQ. This CDR3 has 14 amino acids. The ends were cut back, 0 bases at V and 0 bases at J, with 5 bases in the middle. CDR3 sequence (DNA): TGTGCCAGCAGCCAAGATTCCACTAACTATGGCTACACCTTC. This encodes CASSQDSTNYGYTF.

The chain has TRBV19 and TRBJ1-6; 9 positions match TRBD1. The length of the CDR3 is 15 residues. Looked up from germline, CDR1 is LNHDA and CDR2 is SQIVND (reference sequence). Losses at the gene ends were 7 bases for V and 7 bases for J; bases not matched to a gene: 8. The CDR3 DNA reads TGTGCCAGTAATACCCCCGGGACAGGGAATTCACCCCTCCACTTT. This gives the protein CASNTPGTGNSPLHF.

The chain recombines TRBV7-3 with TRBJ2-2; tentatively, D is TRBD1 or TRBD2 (5 bases each). CDR3 length: 13 amino acids. Germline V gene data show CDR1 as SGHTA and CDR2 as FQGTGA. Between the trimmed V and J ends, which lost 2 bases and 7 bases, there was a span of 8 bases. The CDR3 nucleotides read TGTGCCAGCAGCTTAGGGACCGGCGGGGAGCTGTTTTTT. Translation gives CASSLGTGGELFF.

The CDR3 sequence is CSVRSGSWYEQFF. The CDR3 bases are TGCAGCGTTCGGTCAGGTAGCTGGTATGAGCAGTTCTTC. The chain links TRBV29-1 to TRBJ2-1; D is ambiguous. Trimming left V 5 bases short and J 8 bases short, with 16 bases between. The CDR3 is 13 residues long. Germline V gene sequence: CDR1 SQVTM, CDR2 ANQGSEA.

The chain carries TRBV18 and TRBJ1-5; 11 positions match TRBD1. Germline assignment: CDR1 KGHSH and CDR2 LQKENI. V lost 9 bases to trimming and J lost 5 bases; unmatched junction nucleotides: 9. CDR3 length equals 15 residues. The CDR3 protein is CASSGQGGMDQPQHF. The CDR3 bases are TGTGCCAGTTCGGGACAGGGGGGGATGGATCAGCCCCAGCATTTT.

The gene calls are TRBV2 and TRBJ2-7; TRBD1 aligns across 9 bases. The CDR3 has 13 amino acids. CDR1 is SNHLY and CDR2 is FYNNEI in the germline V gene. The J segment lost 3 bases and the V segment lost 8 bases, leaving 5 bases of the junction unmatched. The CDR3 loop is CASGGGQGYEQYV. As DNA, the CDR3 is TGTGCCAGCGGCGGGGGACAGGGCTACGAGCAGTACGTC.

The rearrangement joins TRBV13 to TRBJ2-3, with D possibly called TRBD1 or TRBD2 (5 bases each). CDR3 length: 12 residues. Per the germline V gene, CDR1 is PRHDT and CDR2 is FYEKMQ (reference sequence). The ends were cut back, 2 bases at V and 6 bases at J, with 6 bases in the middle. CDR3 nucleotides: TGTGCCAGCAGCTTATGGGGGGATACGCAGTATTTT. Its translation: CASSLWGDTQYF.

J is TRBJ2-4 and V is TRBV7-2, with TRBD2 as a possible D gene (6 bases). Germline CDR1 and CDR2: SGHTA and FQGNSA. Trimming cost V 5 bases and J 6 bases, with 17 bases left between them. The length of the CDR3 is 15 residues. The CDR3 loop is CASSLRGGHGNIQYF. CDR3 sequence (DNA): TGTGCCAGCAGCCTACGGGGAGGTCATGGAAACATTCAGTACTTC. The variable domain in full, completed from reference TRBV7-2 and TRBJ2-4, reads GAGVSQSPSNKVTEKGKDVELRCDPISGHTALYWYRQSLGQGLEFLIYFQGNSAPDKSGLPSDRFSAERTGGSVSTLTIQRTQQEDSAVYLCASSLRGGHGNIQYFGAGTRLSVL.

This clone came up once. CDR3 protein: CASSQESGGWGYTF. CDR3 DNA: TGTGCCAGCAGCCAAGAAAGCGGGGGTTGGGGCTACACCTTC. This rearrangement joins TRBV14 to TRBJ1-2; the D gene is possibly TRBD1 (5 bases). The V end was cut by 0 bases, the J end by 8 bases, with 13 bases between. The V gene's germline CDR1 is SGHDN and CDR2 FVKESK. This CDR3 comprises 14 residues.

The rearrangement links TRBV6-5 to TRBJ1-2; a weak D match, TRBD1 (6 bases). Germline V gene lookup returns CDR1 MNHEY and CDR2 SVGAGI. This CDR3 spans 15 amino acids. V shed 6 bases and J shed 0 bases, with 14 bases lying between them. CDR3 protein: CASRKPGASNYGYTF. The CDR3 DNA is TGTGCCAGCAGGAAACCAGGGGCTTCTAACTATGGCTACACCTTC.

The genes are TRBV7-7 and TRBJ2-3, with TRBD2 matching 12 bases. Trimming took 1 base from V and 3 from J; bases not matched to a gene: 5. The CDR3 is 17 residues long. Germline CDR1 is SSHAT and CDR2 is FNYEAQ (reference sequence). CDR3 sequence (DNA): TGTGCCAGCAGCTTAGACTTAGGACTAGCGGGGACAGATACGCAGTATTTT. This translates into CASSLDLGLAGTDTQYF.

The chain links TRBV6-1 to TRBJ2-3; D is perhaps TRBD2 (6 bases). Germline V gives CDR1 MNHNS, CDR2 SASEGT. This CDR3 spans 13 amino acids. The V end lost 6 bases, the J end lost 5 bases, and 12 bases lay between the germline ends. DNA for the CDR3: TGTGCCAGCAGCCCCGGGGGTGGAGATACGCAGTATTTT. Residues: CASSPGGGDTQYF.

This chain connects TRBV4-2 to TRBJ1-1; D is ambiguous. Germline loops: CDR1 LGHNA, CDR2 YNFKEQ. The CDR3 loop spans 13 amino acids. The V and J ends lost 1 base and 5 bases respectively, with 8 bases between them. CDR3 DNA: TGTGCCAGCAGCCAAGCGGGGATAACTGAAGCTTTCTTT. As protein: CASSQAGITEAFF.

The rearrangement links TRBV27 to TRBJ2-5; no definite D call. The CDR3 loop spans 16 amino acids. With 5 bases removed from V and 2 bases from J, the gap between germline ends came to 18 bases. Germline V gene data show CDR1 as MNHEY and CDR2 as SMNVEV (reference sequence). CDR3 in amino acids: CASSPRLPVGQETQYF. The CDR3 DNA is TGTGCCAGCAGTCCCCGCCTGCCGGTTGGGCAAGAGACCCAGTACTTC.

The V call is TRBV11-2, the J call TRBJ1-2; D is unresolved. Trimming pared 1 base from V and 10 bases from J, leaving 13 bases between. The CDR3 has 13 amino acids. The germline CDR1 and CDR2 sequences are SGHAT and FQNNGV. For the CDR3, the DNA is TGTGCCAGCAGCTTAGGACGGTCCCCTGACTACACCTTC. Translated, it gives CASSLGRSPDYTF.

Only one count was recorded for this clone. The chain joins TRBV19 to TRBJ2-1; the D gene is possibly TRBD1 (6 bases). Germline lookup yields CDR1 LNHDA and CDR2 SQIVND (reference sequence). The CDR3 is 15 residues long. V gave up 3 bases and J gave up 6 bases, with 15 bases separating them. The CDR3 DNA is TGTGCCAGTAGTATCGGATACAGAGGGGGCAATGAGCAGTTCTTC. As protein: CASSIGYRGGNEQFF. The full variable domain, its missing parts supplied by reference TRBV19 and TRBJ2-1, is DGGITQSPKYLFRKEGQNVTLSCEQNLNHDAMYWYRQDPGQGLRLIYYSQIVNDFQKGDIAEGYSVSREKKESFPLTVTSAQKNPTAFYLCASSIGYRGGNEQFFGPGTRLTVL.

This CDR3 is CASSEGNEKLFF. The DNA for the CDR3 is TGCGCCAGCAGTGAAGGGAATGAAAAACTGTTTTTT. The chain carries TRBV10-2 and TRBJ1-4; D gene uncertain. Germline values: CDR1 WSHSY, CDR2 SAAADI. With 3 bases removed from V and 5 bases from J, the gap between germline ends came to 4 bases. The CDR3 totals 12 residues.

The gene calls are TRBV5-6 and TRBJ1-4; D gene uncertain. The CDR3 runs to 15 residues. Germline CDR1 SGHDT, CDR2 YYEEEE. V dropped 1 base and J dropped 3 bases, with 10 bases sitting between them. CDR3 region: CASSLRTAPNEKLFF. The CDR3, as DNA: TGTGCCAGCAGCTTGAGGACGGCCCCTAATGAAAAACTGTTTTTT.

Here the CDR3 reads CASSLEGTGTSPLHF. The CDR3 nucleotides are TGCGCCAGCAGCTTGGAGGGGACAGGGACTTCACCCCTCCACTTT. The rearrangement joins TRBV5-1 to TRBJ1-6; 9 nucleotides match TRBD1. The V segment lost 0 bases and the J segment 9 bases; nucleotides outside the gene matches: 4. This CDR3 contains 15 residues. CDR1 is SGHRS and CDR2 is YFSETQ in the germline V gene.

CDR3 sequence: CASSLTGRYGYTF. The CDR3 DNA follows: TGTGCCAGTAGCCTGACAGGACGCTATGGCTACACCTTC. The rearrangement links TRBV19 to TRBJ1-2; tentative D call: TRBD1 (6 bases). V dropped 6 bases and J dropped 4 bases, with 12 bases sitting between them. CDR3 length: 13 amino acids. Germline V CDR1 and CDR2: LNHDA, SQIVND (reference sequence).

The gene calls are TRBV21-1 and TRBJ1-6; the table gives TRBD1 as D, unverified against the DNA. TRBV21-1 is given as a pseudogene. This CDR3 is built from 15 residues. The CDR3 nucleotides are TGTGCCAGCAGCGCCTTGTTAGGGGGCGGGCCCTCCCTCCACTTT. As protein: CASSALLGGGPSLHF.

The rearrangement uses TRBV18 and TRBJ2-3, with D perhaps TRBD2 (6 bases). V was clipped by 8 bases and J by 6 bases, with 18 bases between them. CDR1 and CDR2 from the germline V gene are KGHSH and LQKENI. The CDR3 runs 14 residues. CDR3 nucleotides: TGTGCCAGCGCGACCGGGACTCAACAGGATACGCAGTATTTT. It specifies CASATGTQQDTQYF.

The V call is TRBV2, the J call TRBJ2-7, with D possibly matching TRBD2 (5 bases). The CDR3 consists of 13 residues. Trimming cost V 4 bases and J 7 bases, with 14 bases left between them. The germline V gene encodes CDR1 SNHLY and CDR2 FYNNEI. CDR3 loop: CASSGFDPGEQYV. Here the CDR3 DNA reads TGTGCCAGCAGTGGTTTTGATCCGGGGGAGCAGTACGTC.

The chain links TRBV19 to TRBJ1-1; D gene unclear. Trimming removed 6 bases from V and 1 base from J, with 12 bases in between. Germline V gene data show CDR1 as LNHDA and CDR2 as SQIVND (reference sequence). This CDR3 contains 14 residues. In DNA form, the CDR3 reads TGTGCCAGTAGCGGCGGCGGAGGGAACACTGAAGCTTTCTTT. This encodes CASSGGGGNTEAFF.

J is TRBJ2-1 and V is TRBV21-1; the D call TRBD1 from the table was never checked on the DNA. TRBV21-1 is a recognized pseudogene. The CDR3 runs 16 residues. The CDR3 reads CASSTSLDRDHNEQFF. CDR3 sequence (DNA): TGTGCCAGCAGCACCAGCCTTGACAGGGACCACAATGAGCAGTTCTTC.

V and J are TRBV25-1 and TRBJ1-3; D not certain. Trimming cost V 1 base and J 0 bases, with 13 bases left between them. CDR3 size: 17 residues. Looked up from germline, CDR1 is MGHDK and CDR2 is SYGVNS. CDR3 protein: CASSEFGQQSSGNTIYF. The CDR3 DNA reads TGTGCCAGCAGTGAATTCGGGCAGCAGAGCTCTGGAAACACCATATATTTT. The complete variable domain, with remaining parts taken from reference TRBV25-1 and TRBJ1-3, reads EADIYQTPRYLVIGTGKKITLECSQTMGHDKMYWYQQDPGMELHLIHYSYGVNSTEKGDLSSESTVSRIRTEHFPLTLESARPSHTSQYLCASSEFGQQSSGNTIYFGEGSWLTVV.

The CDR3 region is CASSFGTDTGELFF. In nucleotides, the CDR3 is TGTGCCAGCAGCTTCGGGACCGACACCGGGGAGCTGTTTTTT. The chain joins TRBV7-3 to TRBJ2-2, with D perhaps matching TRBD1 or TRBD2 (5 bases each). Germline V gene sequence: CDR1 SGHTA, CDR2 FQGTGA. This CDR3 spans 14 amino acids. The germline V and J ends were trimmed by 3 bases and 3 bases, with 8 bases remaining between them.

The rearrangement joins TRBV6-5 to TRBJ2-1, with 7 nucleotides matching TRBD1. The junction had 2 bases not matched to a gene; V was cut back by 9 bases and J by 0 bases. The CDR3 extends over 13 amino acids. CDR1 is MNHEY, CDR2 SVGAGI, per germline. CDR3 coding DNA: TGTGCCAGTGGGGACAGCTCCTACAATGAGCAGTTCTTC. Translation gives CASGDSSYNEQFF.

This chain joins TRBV6-1 and TRBJ2-7; unclear D gene. Germline V lookup: CDR1 MNHNS, CDR2 SASEGT. The CDR3 consists of 13 residues. The V end was cut by 2 bases, the J end by 2 bases, with 7 bases between. The CDR3 bases are TGTGCCAGCAGTGAATCTGACACCTACGAGCAGTACTTC. Residues: CASSESDTYEQYF.